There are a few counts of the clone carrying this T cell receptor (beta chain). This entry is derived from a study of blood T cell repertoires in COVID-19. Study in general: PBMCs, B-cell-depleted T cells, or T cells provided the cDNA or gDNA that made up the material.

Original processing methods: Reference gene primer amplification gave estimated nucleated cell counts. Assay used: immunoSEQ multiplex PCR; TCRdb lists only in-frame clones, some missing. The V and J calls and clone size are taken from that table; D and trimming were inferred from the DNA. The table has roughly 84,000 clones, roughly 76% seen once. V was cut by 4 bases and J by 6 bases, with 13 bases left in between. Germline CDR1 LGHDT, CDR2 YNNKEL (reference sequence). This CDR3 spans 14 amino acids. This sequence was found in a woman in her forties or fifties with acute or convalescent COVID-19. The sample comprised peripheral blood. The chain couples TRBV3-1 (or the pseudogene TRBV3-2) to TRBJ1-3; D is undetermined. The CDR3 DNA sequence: TGTGCCAGCAGCCTTGGGTCGGGGTCAAACACCATATATTTT. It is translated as CASSLGSGSNTIYF.